This T cell receptor (beta chain) was profiled in a study of OX40 agonist ivuxolimab in advanced cancers. Study-wide results and limits: Mean expanded clone counts were higher in CD8+ than CD4+ T cells.

The assay was immunoSEQ multiplex PCR, and TCRdb's table has in-frame clones only and misses some. The sample holds over 14,000 clones, more than 65% seen once. On this clone itself: Its specificity is unknown.

The CDR3 has 15 residues. From germline, CDR1 is MGHRA and CDR2 YSYEKL. V shed 1 base and J shed 0 bases, with 10 bases lying between them. On cycle 4 day 1 and cycle 7 day 1, as well as at baseline, blood was sampled. The chain combines TRBV4-1 with TRBJ2-7, with a possible D match to TRBD1 (5 bases). The TCR sequence derives from an adult with an advanced solid tumor such as melanoma, head and neck, liver or kidney cancer. The specimen was CD4+ or CD8+ T cells sorted from blood, collected in a trial of the OX40 agonist ivuxolimab. CDR3 loop: CASSQVYGHSYEQYF. CDR3 sequence (DNA): TGCGCCAGCAGCCAAGTTTACGGACACTCCTACGAGCAGTACTTC.